This T cell receptor beta chain was captured by sequencing in a study of tissue T cells after allogeneic stem cell transplantation (dated by TCRdb to the early 2020s). Broadly, across the study: The study profiled TCR beta repertoires across many tissues from research autopsies of patients with and without GVHD, plus mouse models of GVHD. The human arm was conducted as a prospective observational study, and neither blinding nor randomization was performed.

The time point label corresponds to: mouse harvest day 7 after allogeneic transplant. Mouse grafts combined 10^7 T-cell-depleted bone marrow cells with 10^6 splenic CD5+ T cells, given via tail vein injection. Mouse GVHD was modeled in a major MHC-mismatch B6 (H2b) into BALB/c (H2d) model, with tissues profiled at day 7 or 14. On day 7 or 14 post-transplant, mouse tissues and retro-orbital blood were harvested with separate sterile tools for each animal, and livers were flushed beforehand. Before genomic DNA isolation with the DNeasy Blood & Tissue Kit, mouse tissues were minced with razor blades in buffered saline. Summary of the overall study and its limitations: In both patients and mice, T cells from blood and spleen covered only a limited part of the TCR repertoire found in tissues. The patient cohort was small and varied clinically, and sampling depth was recognized as a limitation. Within patients, how anatomically similar tissues were was a major factor shaping TCR repertoire composition, regardless of disease or transplant status. The study did not establish which tissue TCRs were alloreactive or antigen-specific, and some clones may have been host cells that persisted. Only a few T cell clones appeared in more than one patient, yet motif-based clustering showed tissue-specific repertoire signatures that were shared between patients.

This clone was picked up a small number of times. Its antigen is not yet known. For this receptor, the gene names and germline sequences are taken from the mouse. The read terminates 1 residue ahead of where the CDR3 ends, so the germline J gene completes it. Reading from cysteine to phenylalanine, the CDR3 counts 15 amino acids. The 42 bases shown cover part of the CDR3, and their frame starts at base 1. The germline V gene specifies KGHTA as CDR1 and FQNQQP as CDR2. Library prep was done by the immunoSEQ multiplex PCR assay. TCRbeta CDR3 sequencing was performed at survey depth by Adaptive Biotechnologies, and CDR3 sequences, V/J genes, productive frequency and template counts were reported. TCR beta CDR3 regions were amplified from genomic DNA instead of RNA. The original methods were these. Pairwise repertoire overlap between tissues was quantified with Jensen-Shannon divergence, where 1 means complete divergence and 0 identical. Based on pairwise JSD values, tissues were grouped by single-linkage agglomerative hierarchical clustering, and the results were shown as dendrograms. GLIPH2 was run on all patient samples with simulation_depth 1000, kmer_min_depth 3 and cdr3_length_cutoff 8, and groups with more than two unique CDR3s were retained. A standardized tissue-overlap score was calculated by extrapolating Jaccard GLIPH-group overlap across patients to a standard repertoire size of 1000 clones. Linear mixed-effect models, with tissue as a fixed effect and individual as a random effect, were used to test how diversity related to clinical or experimental variables. The source is immuneACCESS, and TCRdb retained only in-frame sequences with V and J called. Part of the clones is not carried over; for the studies checked, unresolved V genes explain less than half of this, and the remainder is unexplained. D and trimming were read from the DNA, whereas the V and J calls and clone size are those reported in that table. The sample data list around 7,000 clones, and 45% to 55% of these were observed just once. Of the sample, roughly 8% is held by the ten largest clones.

This chain joins TRBV23 to TRBJ1-3; TRBD1 is the table's D call and was not checked against the DNA. The receptor comes from a female BALB/c mouse given C57BL/6 T cells with graft-versus-host disease after an allogeneic hematopoietic cell transplant. The sequenced sample consisted of lymph node tissue. For the CDR3, the sequence is CSSSQSTGRGNTLYF. CDR3 DNA, as far as it was read: TGCTCCAGCAGTCAATCTACAGGGAGAGGAAATACGCTCTAT.